The T cell receptor (beta chain) under discussion was sequenced for a study of OX40 agonist ivuxolimab in advanced cancers. Study-wide background: Those treated in dose escalation had hepatocellular carcinoma, melanoma, renal cell cancer or head and neck cancer. Eligibility admitted prior anti-PD-1, anti-PD-L1 or anti-CTLA-4 therapy; roughly 37% had some.

Regarding this clone: Its antigen is unknown.

The CDR3 extends over 14 amino acids. Germline CDR1 is SNHLY and CDR2 is FYNNEI. The V and J ends lost 8 bases and 0 bases respectively, with 11 bases between them. Study-level points and caveats: CD8+ T cells were the subset that, on average, had more expanded clones than CD4+.

Some clones are missing from TCRdb's copy, which holds only in-frame ones; the method was immunoSEQ multiplex PCR. This sample has about 81,000 clones; roughly 91% occur once, and the top ten carry approximately 0.43%. This chain connects TRBV2 to TRBJ1-5, with D unresolved. Specimen: CD4+ or CD8+ T cells sorted from blood, collected in a trial of the OX40 agonist ivuxolimab. The clonotype originates from an adult with an advanced solid tumor such as melanoma, head and neck, liver or kidney cancer. The CDR3 spells CASVPTNSNQPQHF. The CDR3 bases are TGTGCCAGCGTACCAACTAATAGCAATCAGCCCCAGCATTTT.